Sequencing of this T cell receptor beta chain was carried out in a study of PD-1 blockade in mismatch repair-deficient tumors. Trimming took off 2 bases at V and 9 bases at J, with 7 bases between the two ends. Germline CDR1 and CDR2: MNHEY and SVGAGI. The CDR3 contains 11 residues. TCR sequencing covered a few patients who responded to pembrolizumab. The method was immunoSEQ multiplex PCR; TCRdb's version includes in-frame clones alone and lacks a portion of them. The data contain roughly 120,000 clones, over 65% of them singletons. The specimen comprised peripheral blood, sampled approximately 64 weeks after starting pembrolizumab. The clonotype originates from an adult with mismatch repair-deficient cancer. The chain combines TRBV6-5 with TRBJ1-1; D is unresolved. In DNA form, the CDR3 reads TGTGCCAGCAGTTACGGAGTGAAAGCTTTCTTT. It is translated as CASSYGVKAFF.